These T cell receptor beta chains were read from a single sample in a study of T-cell memory formation after mild COVID-19. TCRdb analysed the 5' RACE reads with MiXCR anew, one entry per CDR3 protein. This table has more than 300,000 distinct CDR3 sequences, around 20% appearing once. Specimen: PBMCs or a T cell subset sorted from them (not recorded which). The receptors were sampled from a man between 18 and 29 years old who had mild COVID-19 (a few samples of this study predate the infection). Cell type and time point are not known. Each CDR3 is given without its conserved first and last residue.

>TRBV4-2|TRBJ1-2
ASSRGGFDGYT
>TRBV7-9|TRBJ2-5
ASSSGQGASETQY
>TRBV7-2|TRBJ2-7
ASSLDRGPEQY
>TRBV27|TRBJ2-7
ASREIGTAYEQY
>TRBV11-2|TRBJ2-7
ASTIRGNEQY
>TRBV5-1|TRBJ2-1
ASSSTAGTGYSQGQF
>TRBV25-1|TRBJ2-5
AMKGGETQY
>TRBV12-5|TRBJ2-1
ASGGDSRNEQF
>TRBV4-1|TRBJ2-6
ASSQPGLPHTGANVLT
>TRBV2|TRBJ1-1
AGYLNTEAF
>TRBV19|TRBJ2-5
ASNPTGEETQY
>TRBV12-3/TRBV12-4|TRBJ1-2
ASTSLRGAGGYT
>TRBV6-2/TRBV6-3|TRBJ2-7
ASSYGTGENEQY
>TRBV5-1|TRBJ2-3
ASSTTGALTDTQY
>TRBV3-1|TRBJ1-1
ASSHRGSNTEAF
>TRBV7-9|TRBJ2-5
ASSPQPWTSGGQETQY
>TRBV12-3/TRBV12-4|TRBJ1-1
ASSFGGRLEAF
>TRBV7-9|TRBJ2-3
ASSLGGQTSTDTQY
>TRBV3-1|TRBJ1-5
ASSRGRVNQPQH
>TRBV6-6|TRBJ2-5
ASSYPPTGTSGETQY
>TRBV15|TRBJ2-4
ATSRVGVDIQY
>TRBV24-1|TRBJ2-5
ATAEGETQY
>TRBV10-3|TRBJ2-7
AAGRTGDYEQY